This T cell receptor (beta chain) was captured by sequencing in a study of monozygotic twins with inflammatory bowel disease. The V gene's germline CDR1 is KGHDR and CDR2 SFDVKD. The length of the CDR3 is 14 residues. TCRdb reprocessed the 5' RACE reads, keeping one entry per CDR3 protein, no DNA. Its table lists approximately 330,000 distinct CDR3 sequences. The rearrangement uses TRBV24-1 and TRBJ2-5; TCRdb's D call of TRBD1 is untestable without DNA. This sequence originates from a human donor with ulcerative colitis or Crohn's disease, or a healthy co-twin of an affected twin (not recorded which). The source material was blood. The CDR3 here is CATSDPQGGETQYF.